The 24 T cell receptor beta chains given below trace back to one sample, sequenced in a study of blood T cell repertoires in COVID-19. Some clones are missing from TCRdb's copy, which holds only in-frame ones; the method was immunoSEQ multiplex PCR. The data show approximately 100,000 clones, 88% seen once. The sequenced sample was peripheral blood. The origin of the receptors is a woman aged 55-75 years with acute or convalescent COVID-19.

This clone was detected once. This chain joins TRBV4-1 and TRBJ2-1; 8 bases agree with TRBD2. V lost 0 bases to trimming and J lost 7 bases; unmatched junction nucleotides: 8. Germline CDR1 and CDR2: MGHRA and YSYEKL. This CDR3 comprises 16 residues. The CDR3 reads CASSQDPGGRTNEQFF. The CDR3 DNA reads as TGCGCCAGCAGCCAAGATCCGGGCGGGAGGACAAATGAGCAGTTCTTC.

The chain is built from TRBV30 and TRBJ1-1; 7 bases agree with TRBD1. The CDR3 has 11 residues. CDR1 and CDR2 (germline): GTSNPN, SVGIG (reference sequence). The J segment lost 7 bases and the V segment lost 4 bases, leaving 3 bases of the junction unmatched. The DNA of the CDR3 is TGTGCCTGGACAGGGGGATTTGAAGCTTTCTTT. Residues: CAWTGGFEAFF.

This rearrangement joins TRBV28 to TRBJ2-6; 7 bases are shared with TRBD1. Germline CDR1 is MDHEN and CDR2 is SYDVKM. The CDR3 is 19 residues long. V dropped 4 bases and J dropped 2; count of bases not matched to a gene: 14. The CDR3 DNA is TGTGCCAGCAGTTCCCTGATGGGGGACAGTAATGCTGGGGCCAACGTCCTGACTTTC. Translated: CASSSLMGDSNAGANVLTF.

CDR3 nucleotide sequence: TGTGCCAGCAGCCCCCCGGACGGGGCCTACAATGAGCAGTTCTTC. Its protein is CASSPPDGAYNEQFF. The V gene is TRBV11-3, the J gene TRBJ2-1; D may be TRBD2 (5 bases). The V and J ends lost 5 bases and 2 bases respectively, with 13 bases between them. This CDR3 comprises 15 residues. Germline-derived CDR1 and CDR2 are SGHNT and YENEEA.

The chain uses TRBV12-3 or TRBV12-4 and TRBJ2-1, with D tentatively TRBD2 (5 bases). The CDR3 length is 13 residues. V was shortened by 6 bases and J by 8 bases, with 14 bases between the two germline ends. Here the CDR3 reads CASSLERVDEQFF. The DNA for the CDR3 is TGTGCCAGCAGCCTGGAGAGGGTCGATGAGCAGTTCTTC.

The genes are TRBV2 and TRBJ2-7; the match to TRBD1 covers 10 bases. This CDR3 has 14 residues. Germline CDR1 reads SNHLY; CDR2 reads FYNNEI. With V trimmed by 6 bases and J by 7 bases, 9 bases remained unmatched. The CDR3 protein is CASRAGTGAGEQYF. DNA for the CDR3: TGTGCCAGCAGAGCCGGGACAGGGGCGGGGGAGCAGTACTTC.

CDR3 sequence (DNA): TGTGCCATCAGTGAGCTACAGGGCTACGAGCAGTACTTC. As protein: CAISELQGYEQYF. The chain couples TRBV10-3 to TRBJ2-7, with D maybe TRBD1 (6 bases). This CDR3 is built from 13 residues. The germline V gene has CDR1 ENHRY and CDR2 SYGVKD. V lost 2 bases, J lost 3 bases, and 8 bases lay in between.

The J gene is TRBJ2-5, the V gene TRBV7-8; TRBD2 matches 14 bases. The germline gives CDR1 SGHVS, CDR2 FQNEAQ. The CDR3 is made up of 17 amino acids. V was pared by 5 bases and J by 1 base, with 6 bases of the junction left unmatched. CDR3 amino acids: CASSPGTSGSAQETQYF. CDR3 DNA: TGTGCCAGCAGCCCAGGGACTAGCGGGAGTGCCCAAGAGACCCAGTACTTC.

The genes are TRBV15 and TRBJ1-1; D is possibly TRBD1 (5 bases). The CDR3 consists of 15 residues. Germline CDR1 LNHNV, CDR2 YYDKDF (reference sequence). Trimming took 3 bases from V and 1 from J, leaving 12 bases between them. The CDR3 DNA reads as TGTGCCACCAGCAGTGCCAGGGTGCCGAACACTGAAGCTTTCTTT. This encodes CATSSARVPNTEAFF.

The chain employs TRBV10-3 and TRBJ1-3; D gene uncertain. V lost 4 bases to trimming and J lost 0 bases, with 7 bases between them. Germline CDR1 reads ENHRY; CDR2 reads SYGVKD. CDR3 length: 14 residues. CDR3 residues: CAISVGSSGNTIYF. The CDR3 DNA is TGTGCCATCAGTGTTGGGAGCTCTGGAAACACCATATATTTT.

Written as DNA, the CDR3 is TGTGCCAGCAGTCTCTACAATGAGCAGTTCTTC. This translates into CASSLYNEQFF. The gene calls are TRBV27 and TRBJ2-1, with D uncertain. Per germline, CDR1 MNHEY and CDR2 SMNVEV (reference sequence). The CDR3 extends over 11 amino acids. Trimming took 5 bases from V and 3 from J, leaving 2 bases between them.

The rearrangement links TRBV18 to TRBJ2-3; 12 bases agree with TRBD2. The CDR3 runs 17 residues. Germline values: CDR1 KGHSH, CDR2 LQKENI. Germline trimming cut 0 bases from V and 4 bases from J; bases unmatched to any gene: 5. The CDR3 spells CASSPPLAGGLADTQYF. Written as DNA, the CDR3 is TGTGCCAGCTCACCACCTCTAGCGGGAGGGCTAGCAGATACGCAGTATTTT.

The rearrangement joins TRBV5-1 to TRBJ2-5, with a tentative D call TRBD2 (6 bases). CDR3 length: 15 amino acids. Germline-derived CDR1 and CDR2 are SGHRS and YFSETQ. Trimming removed 4 bases at V and 3 bases at J, with 16 bases between. The CDR3 coding sequence is TGCGCCAGCAGCCTCCCGGGGGTAGGAGAAGAGACCCAGTACTTC. This sequence encodes CASSLPGVGEETQYF.

The V gene is TRBV10-3, the J gene TRBJ2-3; 8 bases are shared with TRBD1. The CDR3 length is 15 residues. V trimming: 7 bases; J trimming: 2 bases; junction bases outside the gene matches: 8. The germline V gene has CDR1 ENHRY and CDR2 SYGVKD. The DNA for the CDR3 is TGTGCCATCAATCGACAGGGGCCCATCACAGATACGCAGTATTTT. Its protein is CAINRQGPITDTQYF.

The chain employs TRBV3-1 (or the pseudogene TRBV3-2) and TRBJ2-1; a possible D gene is TRBD2 (5 bases). Germline V gene data show CDR1 as LGHDT and CDR2 as YNNKEL (reference sequence). The CDR3 has 15 amino acids. Between the trimmed V and J ends, which lost 4 bases and 4 bases, there was a span of 14 bases. The CDR3 bases are TGTGCCAGCAGCCTTAGTGGCAGCGGATACAATGAGCAGTTCTTC. It is translated as CASSLSGSGYNEQFF.

The V and J genes are TRBV3-1 (or the pseudogene TRBV3-2) and TRBJ2-5; tentatively, D is TRBD1 (5 bases). V was clipped by 0 bases and J by 5 bases, with 13 bases between them. CDR1 and CDR2 from the germline V gene are LGHDT and YNNKEL (reference sequence). The length of the CDR3 is 15 residues. CDR3 DNA: TGTGCCAGCAGCCAAGATATCCCAGGGTCGGAGACCCAGTACTTC. It specifies CASSQDIPGSETQYF.

This clone appeared once. The genes are TRBV3-1 (or the pseudogene TRBV3-2) and TRBJ1-2, with TRBD1 matching 12 bases. This CDR3 contains 15 residues. Germline assignment: CDR1 LGHDT and CDR2 YNNKEL (reference sequence). The V segment lost 4 bases and the J segment 7 bases; nucleotides outside the gene matches: 7. The CDR3 loop is CASSPAGQGASGYTF. The CDR3 DNA sequence: TGTGCCAGCAGCCCAGCGGGACAGGGGGCGAGTGGCTACACCTTC.

This chain connects TRBV5-6 to TRBJ2-3; D unresolved. Germline V CDR1 and CDR2: SGHDT, YYEEEE. Trimming pared 7 bases from V and 4 bases from J, leaving 13 bases between. This CDR3 comprises 13 residues. The CDR3 loop reads CASGAIGSDTQYF. In nucleotides, the CDR3 is TGTGCCAGCGGAGCCATTGGGTCAGATACGCAGTATTTT.

The V gene is TRBV18, the J gene TRBJ2-3; TRBD2 matches at 8 bases. From germline, CDR1 is KGHSH and CDR2 LQKENI. This CDR3 comprises 14 residues. V lost 2 bases, J lost 5 bases, and 3 bases stayed unmatched. This CDR3 reads CASSPGLAVDTQYF. The CDR3 coding sequence is TGTGCCAGCTCACCAGGACTAGCAGTAGATACGCAGTATTTT.

The J gene is TRBJ2-7, the V gene TRBV18, with TRBD1 matching 11 bases. This CDR3 spans 13 amino acids. Germline values: CDR1 KGHSH, CDR2 LQKENI. V lost 9 bases, J lost 7 bases, and 8 bases stayed unmatched. CDR3 loop: CASSMGTGGEQYV. The CDR3 DNA follows: TGTGCCAGTTCCATGGGGACAGGGGGTGAGCAGTACGTC.

This CDR3 is CASSIGSYNEQFF. The CDR3 DNA follows: TGTGCCAGTAGTATCGGCTCCTACAATGAGCAGTTCTTC. The rearrangement links TRBV19 to TRBJ2-1, with unresolved D. This CDR3 spans 13 amino acids. Germline V gives CDR1 LNHDA, CDR2 SQIVND (reference sequence). The V and J ends lost 3 bases and 0 bases respectively, with 3 bases between them.

As concerns this clone: The identical CDR3 is also encoded by other nucleotide sequences in the sample. The chain links TRBV30 to TRBJ1-6, with unresolved D. Germline V gives CDR1 GTSNPN, CDR2 SVGIG (reference sequence). V was shortened by 3 bases and J by 7 bases, with 13 bases between the two germline ends. This CDR3 is built from 14 residues. Here the CDR3 reads CAWRLEGVNSPLHF. CDR3 bases: TGTGCCTGGAGATTGGAGGGCGTCAATTCACCCCTCCACTTT.

A single count supports this clone. The chain couples TRBV7-3 to TRBJ2-3, with D possibly matching TRBD2 (5 bases). CDR1 is SGHTA and CDR2 is FQGTGA in the germline V gene. Trimming cost V 2 bases and J 4 bases, with 16 bases left between them. There are 16 residues in the CDR3. The CDR3 DNA reads as TGTGCCAGCAGCTTAGTAGGGAGTCTGGTCTCAGATACGCAGTATTTT. It codes for CASSLVGSLVSDTQYF.

V and J are TRBV30 and TRBJ2-1, with D perhaps TRBD2 (5 bases). The CDR3 is 14 residues long. Deletions cut 0 bases from V and 8 bases from J, with 14 bases between. CDR1 is GTSNPN, CDR2 SVGIG, per germline (reference sequence). Here the CDR3 reads CAWSVRRAGDEQFF. The DNA of the CDR3 is TGTGCCTGGAGTGTCCGACGCGCGGGCGATGAGCAGTTCTTC.